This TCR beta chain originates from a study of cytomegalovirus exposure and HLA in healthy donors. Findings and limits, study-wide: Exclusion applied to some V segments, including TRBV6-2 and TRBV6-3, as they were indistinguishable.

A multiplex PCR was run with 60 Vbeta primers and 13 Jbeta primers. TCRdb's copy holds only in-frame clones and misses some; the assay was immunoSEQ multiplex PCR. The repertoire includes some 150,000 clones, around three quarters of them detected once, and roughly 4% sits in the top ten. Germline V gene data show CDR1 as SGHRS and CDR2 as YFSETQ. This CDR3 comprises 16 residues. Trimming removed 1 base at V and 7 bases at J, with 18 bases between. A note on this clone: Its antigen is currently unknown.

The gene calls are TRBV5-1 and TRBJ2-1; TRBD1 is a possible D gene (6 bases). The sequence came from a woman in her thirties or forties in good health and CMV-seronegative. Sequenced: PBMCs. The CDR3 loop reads CASSLNPGQGMNEQFF. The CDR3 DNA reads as TGCGCCAGCAGCTTGAACCCCGGCCAGGGGATGAATGAGCAGTTCTTC.